This TCR beta chain was identified in a study of tumor and adjacent non-tumor tissue in lung cancer. Findings and limits, study-wide: Significantly higher TCR diversity was found in tumor than normal lung.

The template was RNA from unsorted bulk tissue. This non-tumor lung sample came from over 3 cm beyond the tumor edge. Three rounds of nested PCR, following a modified ARM-PCR protocol, produced the TCRbeta library. TCRdb redid the calling of the multiplex PCR reads with MiXCR, one entry per CDR3 protein. This table has approximately 120,000 distinct CDR3 sequences, about 61% appearing once. There are a few counts of this clonotype. Its antigen remains unknown. This TCR derives from a man in his fifties or sixties with non-small cell lung cancer. The sample was distant non-tumor lung tissue.

The CDR3 protein is CASVFSYPFF. The CDR3 coding sequence is TGTGCTAGTGTTTTTTCCTACCCGTTCTTC. This sequence joins TRBV12-5 and TRBJ2-1, with D uncertain. V lost 7 bases to trimming and J lost 15 bases, with 13 bases between them. Germline values: CDR1 LGHNT, CDR2 FRNRAP. This CDR3 region has 10 residues.